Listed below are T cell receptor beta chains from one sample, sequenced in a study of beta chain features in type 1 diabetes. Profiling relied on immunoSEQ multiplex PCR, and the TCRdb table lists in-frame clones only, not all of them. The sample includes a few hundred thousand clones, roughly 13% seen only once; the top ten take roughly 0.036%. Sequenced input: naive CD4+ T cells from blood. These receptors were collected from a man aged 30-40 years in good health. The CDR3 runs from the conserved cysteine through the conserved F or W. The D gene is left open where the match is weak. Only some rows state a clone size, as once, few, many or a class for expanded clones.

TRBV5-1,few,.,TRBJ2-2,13,CASSTRDKFATFF,TGCGCCAGCAGCACTCGGGACAAGTTCGCTACTTTTTTT
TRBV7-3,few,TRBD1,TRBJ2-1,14,CASSFDRDYNEQFF,TGTGCCAGCAGCTTCGACAGGGACTACAATGAGCAGTTCTTC
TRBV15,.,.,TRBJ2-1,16,CATSRGGRGPYNEQFF,TGTGCCACCAGCAGAGGAGGGCGGGGGCCCTACAATGAGCAGTTCTTC
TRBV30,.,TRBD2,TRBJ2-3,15,CAWSVRTSGLSTQYF,TGTGCCTGGAGTGTTCGGACTAGCGGCCTCAGTACGCAGTATTTT
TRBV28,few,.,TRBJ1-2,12,CASSINRVGYTF,TGTGCCAGCAGTATAAACAGGGTTGGCTACACCTTC
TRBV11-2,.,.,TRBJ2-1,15,CASSLSGGRGNEQFF,TGTGCCAGCAGCTTATCCGGAGGCCGGGGCAATGAGCAGTTCTTC
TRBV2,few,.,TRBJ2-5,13,CASSDFREETQYF,TGTGCCAGCAGTGATTTTCGGGAAGAGACCCAGTACTTC
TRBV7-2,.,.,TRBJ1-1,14,CASREEMGNTEAFF,TGTGCCAGCAGAGAGGAAATGGGGAACACTGAAGCTTTCTTT
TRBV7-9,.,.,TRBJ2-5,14,CASTYGSLQETQYF,TGTGCCAGCACCTATGGGAGCCTCCAAGAGACCCAGTACTTC
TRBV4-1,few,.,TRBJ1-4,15,CASKGSTGTNEKLFF,TGCGCCAGCAAGGGATCGACAGGAACTAATGAAAAACTGTTTTTT
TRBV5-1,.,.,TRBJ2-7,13,CASSLSRDHEQYF,TGCGCCAGCAGCTTAAGCAGGGACCACGAGCAGTACTTC
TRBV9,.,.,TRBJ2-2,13,CASSPLNTGELFF,TGTGCCAGCTCCCCCTTAAACACCGGGGAGCTGTTTTTT
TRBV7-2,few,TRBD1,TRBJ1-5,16,CASSSYPQGDGQPQHF,TGTGCCAGCAGTTCGTACCCCCAGGGGGACGGTCAGCCCCAGCATTTT
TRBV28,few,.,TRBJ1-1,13,CASRKTGFAEAFF,TGTGCCAGCAGAAAGACAGGTTTCGCTGAAGCTTTCTTT
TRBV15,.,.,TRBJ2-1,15,CATRLGGQPYNEQFF,TGTGCCACCAGGCTAGGGGGGCAGCCCTACAATGAGCAGTTCTTC
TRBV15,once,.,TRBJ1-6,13,CATSGMDNSPLHF,TGTGCCACCAGCGGAATGGATAATTCACCCCTCCACTTT
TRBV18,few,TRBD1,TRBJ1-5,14,CASSPGQDLGPQHF,TGTGCCAGCTCGCCGGGACAGGACCTTGGGCCCCAGCATTTT
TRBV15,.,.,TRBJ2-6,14,CATSNPSGANVLTF,TGTGCCACCAGCAACCCCTCTGGGGCCAACGTCCTGACTTTC
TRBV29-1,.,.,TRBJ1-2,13,CSVEDRDGSGYTF,TGCAGCGTTGAAGACAGGGACGGGAGTGGCTACACCTTC
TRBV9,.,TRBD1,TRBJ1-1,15,CASSPGGVLNTEAFF,TGTGCCAGCAGCCCAGGGGGGGTGTTGAACACTGAAGCTTTCTTT
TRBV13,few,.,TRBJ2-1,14,CASSPDYFYNEQFF,TGTGCCAGCAGCCCGGACTACTTCTACAATGAGCAGTTCTTC
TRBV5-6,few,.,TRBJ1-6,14,CASSSGRLNSPLHF,TGTGCCAGCAGCTCGGGACGGCTTAATTCACCCCTCCACTTT
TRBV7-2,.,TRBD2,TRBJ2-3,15,CASSPASGRTDTQYF,TGTGCCAGCAGCCCCGCTAGCGGCCGCACAGATACGCAGTATTTT
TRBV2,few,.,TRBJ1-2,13,CASSMRVGYGYTF,TGTGCCAGCTCTATGAGGGTTGGCTATGGCTACACCTTC